This is a list of T cell receptor beta chains from one sample in a study of cytomegalovirus exposure and HLA in healthy donors. Only in-frame clones appear in the TCRdb table, and some are missing; sequencing was by immunoSEQ multiplex PCR. Seen here are 120,000 to 150,000 clones, over 70% observed once, and the top ten hold 6.5% to 7%. The specimen sequenced was PBMCs. The receptors derive from a middle-aged woman in good health and CMV-seropositive. CDR3s include the opening cysteine and the closing phenylalanine or tryptophan. A D gene is named only where the DNA matches it firmly. Not all rows give a size; the values are once, few, many and, for expanded clones, a class.

TRBJ1-1,.,TRBV7-9,few,CASRPGDTEAFF,TGTGCCAGCCGTCCAGGGGACACTGAAGCTTTCTTT
TRBJ2-7,.,TRBV28,few,CASSLHTVPYEQYF,TGTGCCAGCAGTTTACATACAGTTCCCTACGAGCAGTACTTC
TRBJ2-7,.,TRBV7-2,.,CASSLGLQGYEQYF,TGTGCCAGCAGCTTAGGCCTACAGGGTTACGAGCAGTACTTC
TRBJ2-3,.,TRBV9,.,CASSDSHGSRPDTQYF,TGTGCCAGCAGCGATTCCCACGGGTCGAGACCCGATACGCAGTATTTT
TRBJ1-1,.,TRBV2,.,CASRGGQMNTEAFF,TGTGCCAGCAGAGGCGGACAGATGAACACTGAAGCTTTCTTT
TRBJ1-2,.,TRBV15,.,CATSVHGSGYGYTF,TGTGCCACCTCTGTACACGGGAGTGGCTATGGCTACACCTTC
TRBJ1-5,.,TRBV4-1,.,CASSQEGGLLSNQPQHF,TGCGCCAGCAGCCAAGAGGGGGGACTCCTTAGCAATCAGCCCCAGCATTTT
TRBJ2-2,.,TRBV28,.,CASSLGGQDTGELFF,TGTGCCAGCAGTTTAGGGGGACAAGACACCGGGGAGCTGTTTTTT
TRBJ1-5,.,TRBV19,.,CASSILANQPQHF,TGTGCCAGTAGTATATTGGCCAATCAGCCCCAGCATTTT
TRBJ1-2,TRBD1,TRBV29-1,.,CSSWTGYGYTF,TGCAGCTCCTGGACAGGCTATGGCTACACCTTC
TRBJ2-1,.,TRBV11-2,.,CASSEYSGNYNEQFF,TGTGCCAGCAGCGAGTATAGCGGAAACTACAATGAGCAGTTCTTC
TRBJ2-1,TRBD1,TRBV6-5,.,CASRWGQGVYNEQFF,TGTGCCAGCAGATGGGGACAGGGGGTCTACAATGAGCAGTTCTTC
TRBJ2-7,.,TRBV2,.,CASSEAPGGQLSYEQYF,TGTGCCAGCAGTGAAGCGCCTGGGGGCCAGTTATCCTACGAGCAGTACTTC
TRBJ2-1,.,TRBV7-9,.,CASSLIPHEQFF,TGTGCCAGCAGCCTAATCCCGCATGAGCAGTTCTTC
TRBJ2-2,.,TRBV14,few,CASSPWAGRYTGELFF,TGTGCCAGCAGCCCCTGGGCGGGGAGATACACCGGGGAGCTGTTTTTT
TRBJ2-2,TRBD1,TRBV7-7,.,CASSILRDRYTGELFF,TGTGCCAGCAGCATTCTCCGGGACAGGTACACCGGGGAGCTGTTTTTT
TRBJ2-5,.,TRBV7-2,.,CASSLVDYGWEAQYF,TGTGCCAGCAGCTTAGTGGACTATGGGTGGGAGGCCCAGTACTTC
TRBJ2-1,.,TRBV20-1,.,CSASSYNEQFF,TGCAGTGCTTCATCATACAATGAGCAGTTCTTC
TRBJ2-7,TRBD2,TRBV9,once,CASSLSGNPREQYF,TGTGCCAGCAGCCTGAGCGGGAATCCACGCGAGCAGTACTTC
TRBJ1-1,TRBD1,TRBV5-1,.,CASSSGTGGTEAFF,TGCGCCAGCAGCTCTGGGACAGGGGGTACTGAAGCTTTCTTT
TRBJ2-7,TRBD1,TRBV2,.,CASTGDITYEQYF,TGTGCCAGTACAGGGGATATTACCTACGAGCAGTACTTC
TRBJ2-7,TRBD2,TRBV5-4,once,CASSSRGGTGEQYF,TGTGCCAGCAGCAGTCGCGGGGGTACGGGCGAGCAGTACTTC
TRBJ1-6,.,TRBV11-2,once,CASSLVLGDNSPLHF,TGTGCCAGCAGCTTGGTATTAGGGGATAATTCACCCCTCCACTTT
TRBJ1-5,.,TRBV15,.,CATSRVGGSNQPQHF,TGTGCCACCAGCAGAGTTGGAGGTAGCAATCAGCCCCAGCATTTT
TRBJ1-4,TRBD1,TRBV2,.,CASSRQGAEKLFF,TGTGCCAGCAGTAGACAGGGGGCTGAAAAACTGTTTTTT
TRBJ2-5,TRBD2,TRBV28,.,CASSAGGIAGAETQYF,TGTGCCAGCAGTGCGGGGGGGATAGCGGGGGCGGAGACCCAGTACTTC
TRBJ2-7,.,TRBV20-1,.,CSAGLSYEQYF,TGCAGTGCTGGCCTCTCCTACGAGCAGTACTTC
TRBJ2-3,.,TRBV10-3,few,CAIGTGGHKMQYF,TGTGCCATCGGAACCGGGGGGCACAAAATGCAGTATTTT
TRBJ2-7,TRBD2,TRBV28,.,CASSSSGGLYEQYF,TGTGCCAGCAGTTCTAGCGGGGGCCTCTACGAGCAGTACTTC
TRBJ1-6,.,TRBV19,.,CASSIDGTTGSPLHF,TGTGCCAGTAGTATAGACGGTACCACCGGTTCACCCCTCCACTTT
TRBJ1-6,.,TRBV18,.,CASSPVGEGSPLHF,TGTGCCAGCTCACCGGTCGGAGAGGGCTCACCCCTCCACTTT
TRBJ2-3,TRBD1,TRBV5-1,.,CASSWTGWADTQYF,TGCGCCAGCAGCTGGACAGGATGGGCAGATACGCAGTATTTT
TRBJ2-3,.,TRBV19,many,CASSLLAGADTQYF,TGTGCCAGTAGTCTGTTAGCAGGGGCAGATACGCAGTATTTT
TRBJ1-3,TRBD1,TRBV9,.,CASNPTGIGNTIYF,TGTGCCAGCAACCCGACAGGGATCGGAAACACCATATATTTT
TRBJ1-1,.,TRBV4-1,.,CASSQTPNTEAFF,TGCGCCAGCAGTCAGACACCGAACACTGAAGCTTTCTTT
TRBJ2-1,.,TRBV7-9,.,CASREQGSEQFF,TGTGCCAGCAGGGAACAGGGAAGTGAGCAGTTCTTC
TRBJ2-1,.,TRBV5-6,few,CASSFPYNNEQFF,TGTGCCAGCAGCTTTCCCTATAACAATGAGCAGTTCTTC
TRBJ2-1,.,TRBV6-1,many,CASSEVSVNEQFF,TGTGCCAGCAGTGAAGTTAGCGTCAATGAGCAGTTCTTC
TRBJ1-3,.,TRBV5-1,.,CASRTENSGNTIYF,TGCGCCAGCAGGACAGAAAACTCTGGAAACACCATATATTTT
TRBJ2-3,.,TRBV10-2,.,CASSEYQGDTQYF,TGCGCCAGCAGTGAGTACCAGGGAGATACGCAGTATTTT
TRBJ1-1,.,TRBV6-5,.,CASSYSWQAGTEAFF,TGTGCCAGCAGTTACTCGTGGCAGGCGGGCACTGAAGCTTTCTTT
TRBJ2-2,TRBD1,TRBV5-6,once,CASSLGGTVNTGELFF,TGTGCCAGCAGCTTGGGGGGGACAGTAAACACCGGGGAGCTGTTTTTT
TRBJ2-3,.,TRBV19,.,CASSIRGFTDTQYF,TGTGCCAGTAGTATACGGGGATTCACAGATACGCAGTATTTT
TRBJ2-5,TRBD2,TRBV19,.,CASKLAGGGETQYF,TGTGCCAGTAAGCTAGCGGGGGGTGGGGAGACCCAGTACTTC
TRBJ2-7,TRBD2,TRBV7-9,.,CASSLVRGGYEQYF,TGTGCCAGCAGCTTAGTTCGCGGGGGCTACGAGCAGTACTTC
TRBJ1-1,TRBD1,TRBV19,.,CASSIGTVNTEAFF,TGTGCCAGTAGTATTGGGACAGTGAACACTGAAGCTTTCTTT
TRBJ1-3,TRBD1,TRBV5-1,.,CASSLGQDGNTIYF,TGCGCCAGCAGCCTCGGACAGGATGGAAACACCATATATTTT
TRBJ2-7,.,TRBV10-3,.,CAISFPGYEQYF,TGTGCCATCAGTTTCCCCGGCTACGAGCAGTACTTC
TRBJ2-1,TRBD2,TRBV19,once,CASSWTSGGDNEQFF,TGTGCCAGTAGTTGGACTAGCGGGGGAGACAATGAGCAGTTCTTC
TRBJ1-5,.,TRBV6-1,few,CASSEAITVSNQPQHF,TGTGCCAGCAGTGAAGCGATTACAGTTAGCAATCAGCCCCAGCATTTT
TRBJ2-7,TRBD1,TRBV5-6,.,CASSTDRGPLLFSEQYF,TGTGCCAGCAGCACCGACAGGGGTCCTTTGTTATTCAGCGAGCAGTACTTC
TRBJ1-6,TRBD1,TRBV6-6,.,CASSSQDRGDSPLHF,TGTGCCAGCAGTTCTCAGGACAGGGGGGATTCACCCCTCCACTTT
TRBJ2-3,.,TRBV28,.,CASRRDPSLNTQYF,TGTGCCAGCAGGCGGGATCCCTCGTTGAATACGCAGTATTTT
TRBJ2-3,TRBD2,TRBV6-5,.,CASSVSGGTTDTQYF,TGTGCCAGCAGCGTGAGCGGGGGGACCACAGATACGCAGTATTTT